This passage covers 30 T cell receptor beta chains from one sample sequenced in a study of T cells after yellow fever vaccination. TCRdb ran MiXCR on the 5' RACE reads and lists one entry per CDR3 protein. The top ten clones hold just under 15% of a sample with some 670,000 distinct CDR3 sequences, around 12% of them seen once. The sample consisted of PBMCs, taken on the day of the yellow fever booster vaccination. The receptors were gathered from a man under 40 who received the YFV17D yellow fever vaccine.

This clonotype was detected only a few times. The V and J genes are TRBV5-1 and TRBJ2-1; D might be TRBD2 (5 bases). Germline CDR1 reads SGHRS; CDR2 reads YFSETQ. The germline V and J ends were trimmed by 5 bases and 1 base, with 10 bases remaining between them. The CDR3 spans 14 residues. The CDR3 bases are TGCGCCAGCAGGCTAGCTGAATCCTACAATGAGCAGTTCTTC. Its translation: CASRLAESYNEQFF.

This clonotype came up a few times. This chain links TRBV27 with TRBJ1-1, with D possibly TRBD1 on 6 matching bases. This CDR3 is 11 amino acids long. V was trimmed by 8 bases and J by 11 bases, leaving 15 bases between them. Germline-derived CDR1 and CDR2 are MNHEY and SMNVEV (reference sequence). The CDR3, as DNA: TGTGCCAGCTCAGACAGGTATGGGGCTTTCTTT. Translation gives CASSDRYGAFF.

This clonotype was detected a few times. J is TRBJ1-5 and V is TRBV19; maybe TRBD1 (6 bases). The CDR3 is made up of 11 amino acids. Trimming took off 9 bases at V and 11 bases at J, with 14 bases between the two ends. Per germline, CDR1 LNHDA and CDR2 SQIVND (reference sequence). The CDR3: CASAGGQAQHF. CDR3 DNA: TGTGCCAGCGCCGGGGGCCAGGCCCAGCATTTT.

This clonotype was seen more than once but under ten times. This chain connects TRBV27 to TRBJ2-1; D may be TRBD1 or TRBD2 (6 bases each). CDR1 is MNHEY and CDR2 is SMNVEV in the germline V gene (reference sequence). V was cut by 3 bases and J by 5 bases, with 23 bases left in between. The CDR3 is made up of 18 amino acids. CDR3 protein: CASSFASGWGANDNEQFF. The CDR3 coding sequence is TGTGCCAGCAGTTTCGCCTCGGGGTGGGGGGCGAACGACAATGAGCAGTTCTTC.

This clonotype was seen a few times. V and J are TRBV4-3 and TRBJ2-3, with TRBD2 identical over 8 bases. Trimming took 0 bases from V and 4 from J; bases not matched to a gene: 6. The CDR3 runs 16 residues. The V gene's germline CDR1 is LGHNA and CDR2 YSLEER. CDR3 sequence: CASSQEAGGRPDTQYF. The CDR3 DNA reads as TGCGCCAGCAGCCAAGAGGCGGGCGGGAGGCCAGATACGCAGTATTTT.

This clonotype was counted many times. V is TRBV6-2 or TRBV6-3 and J is TRBJ2-3; no reliable D call. CDR1 MNHEY and CDR2 SVGEGT come from the germline V gene. Trimming shortened V by 8 bases and J by 5 bases, and 20 bases separated the two germline ends. The CDR3 has 15 residues. The CDR3 nucleotides are TGTGCCAGCGTCCCGTTATCGTCTAAGGGAGATACGCAGTATTTT. Translating it yields CASVPLSSKGDTQYF.

The sample holds many counts of this clonotype. This chain uses TRBV20-1 with TRBJ2-3; D remains unclear. Germline V gene sequence: CDR1 DFQATT, CDR2 SNEGSKA (reference sequence). The CDR3 length is 13 residues. CDR3 residues: CSDTPAGTDTQYF. As DNA, the CDR3 is TGCAGCGACACTCCCGCCGGCACAGATACGCAGTATTTT.

Many counts were recorded for this clonotype. This chain uses TRBV5-1 with TRBJ1-2; possible D gene TRBD1, 6 bases. Per the germline V gene, CDR1 is SGHRS and CDR2 is YFSETQ. CDR3 length: 14 residues. Trimming left V 0 bases short and J 8 bases short, with 14 bases between. CDR3 protein: CASSLALGASGYTF. The CDR3 bases are TGCGCCAGCAGCTTGGCTTTGGGGGCTAGCGGCTACACCTTC.

This clonotype appeared a few times. This sequence joins TRBV2 and TRBJ1-5; 7 nucleotides match TRBD1. The CDR3 extends over 13 amino acids. Trimming removed 8 bases from V and 6 bases from J; junction bases left unmatched: 7. Germline CDR1 is SNHLY and CDR2 is FYNNEI. The CDR3 DNA reads TGTGCCAGCCTGAGGGGGCACGGTCAGCCCCAGCATTTT. Translating gives CASLRGHGQPQHF.

The chain combines TRBV5-1 with TRBJ2-5; either TRBD1 or TRBD2 may fit D (5 bases each). From germline, CDR1 is SGHRS and CDR2 YFSETQ. Deletions cut 0 bases from V and 4 bases from J, with 10 bases between. This CDR3 spans 14 amino acids. The CDR3 DNA sequence: TGCGCCAGCAGCTTGGGTGAGGGGCGAGAGACCCAGTACTTC. The encoded protein is CASSLGEGRETQYF.

Many counts were recorded for this clonotype. The rearrangement uses TRBV7-8 and TRBJ2-1; D is undetermined. The CDR3 totals 14 residues. Trimming left V 1 base short and J 2 bases short, with 6 bases between. From germline, CDR1 is SGHVS and CDR2 FQNEAQ. The CDR3 loop reads CASSLVTAYNEQFF. The CDR3 nucleotides are TGTGCCAGCAGCTTAGTCACAGCCTACAATGAGCAGTTCTTC.

This chain links TRBV3-1 with TRBJ1-5; D gene ambiguous. Germline CDR1 is LGHDT and CDR2 is YNNKEL (reference sequence). The CDR3 is 13 residues long. Trimming left V 5 bases short and J 4 bases short, with 9 bases between. CDR3 coding DNA: TGTGCCAGCAGCTACTTACAAAATCAGCCCCAGCATTTT. The encoded protein is CASSYLQNQPQHF.

This clonotype turned up a few times. This sequence joins TRBV10-2 and TRBJ2-7; TRBD2 aligns across 9 bases. The CDR3 runs to 15 residues. V lost 3 bases to trimming and J lost 5 bases; unmatched junction nucleotides: 8. Germline V lookup: CDR1 WSHSY, CDR2 SAAADI. The CDR3 sequence: CASSDWAGGTHEQYF. In DNA, the CDR3 is TGCGCCAGCAGTGATTGGGCGGGAGGGACCCACGAGCAGTACTTC.

The V gene is TRBV12-3 or TRBV12-4, the J gene TRBJ2-7; the match to TRBD2 covers 9 bases. This CDR3 spans 14 amino acids. Unmatched junction bases numbered 2, after V lost 3 bases and J lost 2 bases. CDR3 region: CASSFGGRAYEQYF. In DNA, the CDR3 is TGTGCCAGCAGTTTTGGCGGGAGGGCCTACGAGCAGTACTTC.

This clonotype appeared a few times. Written as DNA, the CDR3 is TGTGCCAGCAGTGAAGGCGGGGGGTTCACTGGAAACACCATATATTTT. Its protein is CASSEGGGFTGNTIYF. This chain joins TRBV2 and TRBJ1-3, with a weak D call TRBD1 (5 bases). V was clipped by 1 base and J by 2 bases, with 12 bases between them. This CDR3 is 16 amino acids long. Per the germline V gene, CDR1 is SNHLY and CDR2 is FYNNEI.

This clonotype was recorded a few times. The CDR3 region has the DNA TGTGCCAGCAGTTACGCACCACTTCCGGTTAGATCCTACAATGAGCAGTTCTTC. The encoded protein is CASSYAPLPVRSYNEQFF. The J gene is TRBJ2-1, the V gene TRBV6-2 or TRBV6-3, with D uncertain. V was clipped by 2 bases and J by 1 base, with 18 bases between them. Germline V lookup: CDR1 MNHEY, CDR2 SVGEGT. This CDR3 spans 18 amino acids.

This clonotype occurred a few times. The V call is TRBV7-2, the J call TRBJ2-1; tentative D call: TRBD1 (5 bases). CDR3 length equals 12 residues. Germline V gene data show CDR1 as SGHTA and CDR2 as FQGNSA. The V and J ends lost 3 bases and 10 bases respectively, with 10 bases between them. CDR3 residues: CASSFRVGEQFF. CDR3 coding DNA: TGTGCCAGCAGCTTCAGGGTAGGCGAGCAGTTCTTC.

This clonotype was observed a handful of times. J is TRBJ2-5 and V is TRBV20-1; D is possibly TRBD1 or TRBD2 (6 bases each). Trimming cost V 6 bases and J 5 bases, with 22 bases left between them. This CDR3 is 15 amino acids long. Germline V gene data show CDR1 as DFQATT and CDR2 as SNEGSKA (reference sequence). The DNA for the CDR3 is TGCAGTGCCTCGAGCGGGCAGGGGCGGGGTGAGACCCAGTACTTC. The encoded protein is CSASSGQGRGETQYF.

The chain uses TRBV23-1 and TRBJ2-4; the match to TRBD2 covers 8 bases. TRBV23-1 is an ORF for which the function is uncertain. V lost 4 bases, J lost 1 base, and 6 bases stayed unmatched. This CDR3 has 16 amino acids. The CDR3 sequence: CASSPRPGGAKNIQYF. The DNA of the CDR3 is TGCGCCAGCAGTCCCCGACCGGGGGGGGCCAAAAACATTCAGTACTTC.

This clonotype showed up just a few times. This chain uses TRBV3-1 with TRBJ2-7; D not certain. Per the germline V gene, CDR1 is LGHDT and CDR2 is YNNKEL (reference sequence). The CDR3 sequence is 15 residues long. Trimming stripped 1 base from V and 0 bases from J, with 10 bases between. As DNA, the CDR3 is TGTGCCAGCAGCCAAGGTCGGGCTAGCTCCTACGAGCAGTACTTC. This sequence encodes CASSQGRASSYEQYF.

CDR3 protein: CAWRVGGAGYGYTF. The CDR3 DNA is TGTGCCTGGAGGGTAGGTGGGGCCGGCTATGGCTACACCTTC. The V gene is TRBV30, the J gene TRBJ1-2, with TRBD1 as a possible D gene (5 bases). V was shortened by 3 bases and J by 4 bases, with 15 bases between the two germline ends. The CDR3 consists of 14 residues. Per the germline V gene, CDR1 is GTSNPN and CDR2 is SVGIG (reference sequence).

This clonotype came up a few times. The chain has TRBV4-2 and TRBJ2-3; TRBD1 aligns across 7 bases. V shed 0 bases, J shed 2 bases, and the junction held 8 bases outside the gene matches. This CDR3 comprises 17 residues. Germline loops: CDR1 LGHNA, CDR2 YNFKEQ. CDR3 bases: TGTGCCAGCAGCCAAGATGTTGGGACAGAAATCACAGATACGCAGTATTTT. Encoded protein: CASSQDVGTEITDTQYF.

V gene TRBV9 combines with J gene TRBJ2-1; TRBD2 matches at 10 bases. Germline V lookup: CDR1 SGDLS, CDR2 YYNGEE. The CDR3 sequence is 15 residues long. V lost 0 bases and J lost 10; bases outside the gene matches: 7. The CDR3 DNA follows: TGTGCCAGCAGCGTAGGTCTAGCGGGAGCATACGAGCAGTTCTTC. This translates into CASSVGLAGAYEQFF.

This clonotype occurred a few times. The rearrangement joins TRBV30 to TRBJ1-2; the D is unclear. The CDR3 has 12 residues. The germline V gene encodes CDR1 GTSNPN and CDR2 SVGIG (reference sequence). V lost 0 bases and J lost 2, with 4 bases in between. The CDR3 here is CAWSVDNYGYTF. DNA of the CDR3: TGTGCCTGGAGTGTCGACAACTATGGCTACACCTTC.

This clonotype showed up just a few times. The germline gene is not matched at one end of the junction; a read error may be the cause. The chain has TRBV12-3 or TRBV12-4 and TRBJ2-2; the D gene is possibly TRBD1 (6 bases). The length of the CDR3 is 17 residues. The DNA for the CDR3 is TGTGCCAGCAGCTTAGACCCAGGGGCGTCGAACACCGGGGAGCTGTTTTTT. This encodes CASSLDPGASNTGELFF.

This clonotype was seen only a few times. The rearrangement links TRBV27 to TRBJ2-5; D unresolved. Trimming cost V 5 bases and J 3 bases, with 10 bases left between them. Per germline, CDR1 MNHEY and CDR2 SMNVEV (reference sequence). The CDR3 is 13 residues long. The CDR3 spells CASSTRPKETQYF. The CDR3 DNA reads as TGTGCCAGCAGTACTCGACCCAAAGAGACCCAGTACTTC.

A few counts support this clonotype. The chain joins TRBV5-4 to TRBJ2-3; 13 bases match TRBD2. The V gene's germline CDR1 is SGHNT and CDR2 YYREEE (reference sequence). The junction had 8 bases not matched to a gene; V was cut back by 4 bases and J by 0 bases. This CDR3 region has 18 residues. CDR3 amino acids: CASSDPTSGGISTDTQYF. The CDR3 DNA sequence: TGTGCCAGCAGCGACCCGACTAGCGGGGGGATTAGCACAGATACGCAGTATTTT.

Many counts were recorded for this clonotype. The chain recombines TRBV28 with TRBJ1-2, with a weak D call TRBD1 (5 bases). CDR1 MDHEN and CDR2 SYDVKM come from the germline V gene. This CDR3 is built from 12 residues. V was shortened by 6 bases and J by 3 bases, with 8 bases between the two germline ends. The CDR3 DNA reads as TGTGCCAGCAGCTTACAGGACTATGGCTACACCTTC. Translating gives CASSLQDYGYTF.

This clonotype was detected a few times. The chain combines TRBV28 with TRBJ2-7, with D unclear. Trimming took off 5 bases at V and 3 bases at J, with 8 bases between the two ends. The CDR3 spans 12 residues. The germline V gene has CDR1 MDHEN and CDR2 SYDVKM. This CDR3 reads CASSGPDYEQYF. The DNA for the CDR3 is TGTGCCAGCAGTGGGCCGGACTACGAGCAGTACTTC.

This clonotype turned up a few times. The J gene is TRBJ2-5, the V gene TRBV20-1, with D uncertain. V was pared by 4 bases and J by 3 bases, with 15 bases between. The germline CDR1 and CDR2 sequences are DFQATT and SNEGSKA (reference sequence). The CDR3 runs to 14 residues. CDR3 sequence: CSATSLIGKETQYF. CDR3 bases: TGCAGTGCTACATCCCTAATTGGGAAAGAGACCCAGTACTTC.